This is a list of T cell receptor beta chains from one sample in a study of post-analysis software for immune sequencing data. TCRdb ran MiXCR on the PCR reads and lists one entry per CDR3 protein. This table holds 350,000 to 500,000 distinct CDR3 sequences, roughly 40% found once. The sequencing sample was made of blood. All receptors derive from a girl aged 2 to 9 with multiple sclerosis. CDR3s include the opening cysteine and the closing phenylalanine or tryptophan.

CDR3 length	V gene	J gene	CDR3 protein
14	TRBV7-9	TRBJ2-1	CATRGLSGSNEQFF
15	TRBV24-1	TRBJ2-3	CATSDHDRLPDTQYF
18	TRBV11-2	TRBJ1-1	CASSLVAGTYLANTEAFF
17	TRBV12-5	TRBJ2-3	CASGLADTRLITDTQYF
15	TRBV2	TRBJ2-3	CASYLPGQRADTQYF
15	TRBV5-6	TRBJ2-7	CASSLAGKGYYEQYF
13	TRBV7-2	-	CASRRWAEETQYF
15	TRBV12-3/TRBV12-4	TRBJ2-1	CASSKGLVSYNEQFF
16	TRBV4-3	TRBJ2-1	CASSLRVGGRFLEQFF
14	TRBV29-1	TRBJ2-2	CSARDRGLDGELFF
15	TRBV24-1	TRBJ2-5	CATKAFDGVKETQYF
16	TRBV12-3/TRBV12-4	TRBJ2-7	CASSSRRDGVTYEQYF
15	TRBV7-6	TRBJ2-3	CASSDGVASTDTQYF
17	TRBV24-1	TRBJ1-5	CATSDPRDIQSNQPQHF
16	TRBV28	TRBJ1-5	CASSSTTEKLHQPQHF
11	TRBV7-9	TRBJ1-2	CASSRSYGYTF
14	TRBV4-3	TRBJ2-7	CASSQGIAAYEQYF